This section outlines one T cell receptor beta chain sequence together with its context. Its antigen remains unidentified. This entry is derived from a study of post-analysis software for immune sequencing data. Looking at the study overall: Recorded subtypes: relapsing-remitting, secondary progressive, progressive-relapsing; some patients unannotated. Notes on the study in general: Among multiple sclerosis patients, normalized Chao1 diversity was significantly below that of controls. About 5 TRBV segments occurring more often in patients than controls included TRBV5-6, TRBV5-1 and TRBV20-1.

Included in the TCR beta cDNA libraries were unique molecular identifiers. T cells numbering about 0.85 to 11 million yielded cDNA molecules that totaled roughly 0.5 million. TCRdb re-analysed the PCR reads in MiXCR, keeping a single row per CDR3 protein. Altogether around 500,000 distinct CDR3 sequences are present, about a third being singletons, with the ten largest covering 5% to 6%. The germline CDR1 and CDR2 sequences are SGHRS and YFSETQ. The CDR3 contains 15 residues. The V and J ends lost 0 bases and 4 bases respectively, with 11 bases between them. The receptor comes from a girl aged 2-17 years with multiple sclerosis. The J gene is TRBJ2-1, the V gene TRBV5-1; no clear D gene. Sequences were obtained from blood. CDR3 in DNA: TGCGCCAGCAGCTTGGGTGGGAATGTTTACAATGAGCAGTTCTTC. Protein: CASSLGGNVYNEQFF.